The 32 T cell receptor beta chains below all came from one sample that was sequenced in a study of T cell repertoires in cytomegalovirus infection. One entry per CDR3 protein, called by TCRdb with MiXCR from the reads. The sample carries under 95,000 distinct CDR3 sequences, around half recorded once. For these receptors, no antigen is known. Specimen: CD8+ T cells from cultured PBMCs, collected from culture after CMV antigen stimulation. Receptors originate from a human donor in good health (CMV status not recorded). Some clones in this sample may be carry-over from other donors' samples.

The J gene is TRBJ2-3, the V gene TRBV29-1; 8 nucleotides align to TRBD2. The CDR3 sequence is 14 residues long. Germline CDR1 is SQVTM and CDR2 is ANQGSEA. The junction had 7 bases not matched to a gene; V was cut back by 6 bases and J by 2 bases. As DNA, the CDR3 is TGCAGCGTCCGGACTAGCTACTTCACAGATACGCAGTATTTT. Its protein product is CSVRTSYFTDTQYF.

The chain combines TRBV7-3 with TRBJ2-4; D is uncertain. Germline-derived CDR1 and CDR2 are SGHTA and FQGTGA. The CDR3 sequence is 13 residues long. V dropped 5 bases and J dropped 3 bases, with 8 bases sitting between them. For the CDR3, the DNA is TGTGCCAGCAGCCCGACCGGCAAAAACATTCAGTACTTC. As protein: CASSPTGKNIQYF.

The rearrangement joins TRBV12-3 or TRBV12-4 to TRBJ2-7; TRBD1 is a possible D gene (6 bases). Trimming left V 5 bases short and J 2 bases short, with 19 bases between. The CDR3 has 16 amino acids. The CDR3 bases are TGTGCCAGCAGTCCCATTCCAACAGGGTTCCCCTACGAGCAGTACTTC. Translating it yields CASSPIPTGFPYEQYF.

The chain combines TRBV7-8 with TRBJ1-5, with 7 bases fitting TRBD1. Germline CDR1 is SGHVS and CDR2 is FQNEAQ. V gave up 5 bases and J gave up 7 bases; unmatched junction bases: 14. The CDR3 is made up of 16 amino acids. CDR3 amino acids: CASSPRSTGARQPQHF. Written as DNA, the CDR3 is TGTGCCAGCAGCCCTAGATCTACAGGGGCTCGACAGCCCCAGCATTTT.

This clonotype was observed a handful of times. The chain carries TRBV27 and TRBJ2-7; no clear D gene. CDR1 is MNHEY and CDR2 is SMNVEV in the germline V gene (reference sequence). V was cut by 6 bases and J by 1 base, with 10 bases left in between. This CDR3 is 13 amino acids long. The CDR3 loop is CASSPPRSYEQYF. The CDR3 bases are TGTGCCAGCAGCCCGCCTCGGTCCTACGAGCAGTACTTC.

This clonotype was observed a handful of times. The chain has TRBV4-2 and TRBJ2-2; tentatively, D is TRBD1 (5 bases). CDR3 size: 15 residues. Germline CDR1 is LGHNA and CDR2 is YNFKEQ. V lost 1 base and J lost 3, with 9 bases in between. This CDR3 is CASSQGRVDTGELFF. The CDR3 DNA reads TGTGCCAGCAGCCAAGGCAGGGTCGACACCGGGGAGCTGTTTTTT.

J is TRBJ2-7 and V is TRBV29-1; no firm D call. The CDR3 is made up of 13 amino acids. CDR1 is SQVTM, CDR2 ANQGSEA, per germline. This CDR3 is CSVWLQNSYEQYF. Written as DNA, the CDR3 is TGCAGTGTATGGCTGCAAAACTCCTACGAGCAGTACTTC.

The chain combines TRBV7-6 with TRBJ1-1; D not resolved. The CDR3 loop spans 14 amino acids. CDR1 and CDR2 (germline): SGHVS, FNYEAQ. Trimming shortened V by 5 bases and J by 2 bases, and 12 bases separated the two germline ends. This chain's CDR3 is CASSPPGTNTEAFF. CDR3 DNA sequence: TGTGCCAGCAGCCCCCCCGGAACTAACACTGAAGCTTTCTTT. Full variable domain (rest looked up from reference TRBV7-6 and TRBJ1-1): GAGVSQSPRYKVTKRGQDVALRCDPISGHVSLYWYRQALGQGPEFLTYFNYEAQQDKSGLPNDRFSAERPEGSISTLTIQRTEQRDSAMYRCASSPPGTNTEAFFGQGTRLTVV.

The chain couples TRBV7-3 to TRBJ1-6; D is ambiguous. Per germline, CDR1 SGHTA and CDR2 FQGTGA. The CDR3 contains 14 residues. V lost 2 bases and J 9 bases, leaving 11 bases between the germline ends. The DNA of the CDR3 is TGTGCCAGCAGCTTAGGCGGTATGAGTTCACCCCTCCACTTT. Translation gives CASSLGGMSSPLHF.

This clonotype was picked up one time. V gene TRBV4-1 combines with J gene TRBJ1-1; D unresolved. The CDR3 length is 14 residues. Per germline, CDR1 MGHRA and CDR2 YSYEKL. V dropped 4 bases and J dropped 1 base, with 10 bases sitting between them. The DNA of the CDR3 is TGCGCCAGCAGCCTGTCCCAAGAGAACACTGAAGCTTTCTTT. Protein sequence: CASSLSQENTEAFF.

In its sample, this clonotype was seen a few times. V gene TRBV5-4 combines with J gene TRBJ1-1; 7 positions agree with TRBD1. The germline CDR1 and CDR2 sequences are SGHNT and YYREEE (reference sequence). The CDR3 has 14 amino acids. The trim removed 4 bases at V and 4 bases at J, leaving 7 bases unmatched. The CDR3 is CASSPQGPGTEAFF. The CDR3 DNA reads TGTGCCAGCAGCCCACAGGGGCCGGGCACTGAAGCTTTCTTT.

This chain joins TRBV7-9 and TRBJ1-1; no reliable D call. The V end lost 1 base, the J end lost 11 bases, and 5 bases lay between the germline ends. Germline V lookup: CDR1 SEHNR, CDR2 FQNEAQ (reference sequence). This CDR3 comprises 10 residues. The CDR3, as DNA: TGTGCCAGCAGCTTAGAGGGCGCTTTCTTT. Residues: CASSLEGAFF. Filled out from reference TRBV7-9 and TRBJ1-1, the complete variable domain reads DTGVSQNPRHKITKRGQNVTFRCDPISEHNRLYWYRQTLGQGPEFLTYFQNEAQLEKSRLLSDRFSAERPKGSFSTLEIQRTEQGDSAMYLCASSLEGAFFGQGTRLTVV.

The rearrangement joins TRBV6-6 to TRBJ2-2, with D possibly TRBD2 on 6 matching bases. Trimming removed 0 bases from V and 4 bases from J, with 9 bases in between. CDR1 and CDR2 (germline): MNHNY, SVGAGI (reference sequence). The CDR3 runs 15 residues. The CDR3 region is CASSYSGRGTGELFF. The CDR3 nucleotides are TGTGCCAGCAGTTACTCAGGGCGGGGCACCGGGGAGCTGTTTTTT.

This rearrangement joins TRBV2 to TRBJ2-3, with 12 bases lining up with TRBD2. This CDR3 has 16 amino acids. CDR1 and CDR2 (germline): SNHLY, FYNNEI. The junction had 4 bases not matched to a gene; V was cut back by 2 bases and J by 4 bases. CDR3 sequence (DNA): TGTGCCAGCAGTGAATCTAGCGGGGGGGAGGCAGATACGCAGTATTTT. It translates to CASSESSGGEADTQYF.

The chain uses TRBV20-1 and TRBJ1-1, with D possibly TRBD1 on 5 matching bases. The CDR3 totals 14 residues. Germline V CDR1 and CDR2: DFQATT, SNEGSKA (reference sequence). The ends were cut back, 3 bases at V and 6 bases at J, with 17 bases in the middle. As DNA, the CDR3 is TGCAGTGCTAGTTCCCCTGGGGCAGGCTCTGAAGCTTTCTTT. It translates to CSASSPGAGSEAFF.

The V and J genes are TRBV7-2 and TRBJ2-1, with 7 positions matching TRBD2. This CDR3 contains 13 residues. The junction had 3 bases not matched to a gene; V was cut back by 3 bases and J by 7 bases. Germline CDR1 SGHTA, CDR2 FQGNSA. This CDR3 is CASSLGLINEQFF. The DNA of the CDR3 is TGTGCCAGCAGCTTGGGACTAATAAATGAGCAGTTCTTC.

This chain links TRBV6-2 or TRBV6-3 with TRBJ2-7; D is ambiguous. The length of the CDR3 is 12 residues. Germline CDR1 is MNHEY and CDR2 is SVGEGT. V was cut by 4 bases and J by 2 bases, with 6 bases left in between. The CDR3 protein is CASSSAPYEQYF. The CDR3 DNA follows: TGTGCCAGCAGTTCGGCTCCCTACGAGCAGTACTTC.

CDR3 bases: TGCAGTGCCGTAGCGGGAGCGATCTCTGGGGCCAACGTCCTGACTTTC. Its protein is CSAVAGAISGANVLTF. The V call is TRBV20-1, the J call TRBJ2-6, with TRBD2 identical over 9 bases. Looked up from germline, CDR1 is DFQATT and CDR2 is SNEGSKA (reference sequence). The CDR3 is 16 residues long. The ends lost 6 bases at V and 0 bases at J; junction bases unmatched: 6.

This chain joins TRBV11-1 and TRBJ2-5; 10 nucleotides agree with TRBD1. Germline values: CDR1 SGHAT, CDR2 FQDESV (reference sequence). The CDR3 extends over 18 amino acids. With V trimmed by 5 bases and J by 0 bases, 12 bases remained unmatched. The DNA of the CDR3 is TGTGCCAGCAGCCAAACCGGGACAGGGGCCTCGTACCAAGAGACCCAGTACTTC. Encoded protein: CASSQTGTGASYQETQYF.

The chain has TRBV28 and TRBJ2-7; 7 positions match TRBD2. CDR1 and CDR2 (germline): MDHEN, SYDVKM. CDR3 size: 13 residues. Trimming at V came to 8 bases and at J to 1 base, leaving 5 bases not matched to a gene. CDR3 sequence (DNA): TGTGCCAGCCGGCTAGCGGAGTCCTACGAGCAGTACTTC. This translates into CASRLAESYEQYF.

The J gene is TRBJ1-4, the V gene TRBV28, with 8 positions matching TRBD1. The length of the CDR3 is 15 residues. CDR1 and CDR2 (germline): MDHEN, SYDVKM. V lost 7 bases and J lost 8; bases outside the gene matches: 12. CDR3 DNA: TGTGCCAGCACCCTCGGACAGGGATCACGGGAAAAACTGTTTTTT. This translates into CASTLGQGSREKLFF.

The rearrangement joins TRBV7-8 to TRBJ2-7; D remains unclear. Deletions cut 4 bases from V and 5 bases from J, with 15 bases between. CDR3 size: 14 residues. From germline, CDR1 is SGHVS and CDR2 FQNEAQ. CDR3 coding DNA: TGTGCCAGCAGCTGGAACCAACCTGGCGACGAGCAGTACTTC. Translating gives CASSWNQPGDEQYF.

This sequence joins TRBV6-2 or TRBV6-3 and TRBJ2-1, with 10 bases lining up with TRBD2. V was pared by 6 bases and J by 3 bases, with 8 bases of the junction left unmatched. This CDR3 is 16 amino acids long. Germline-derived CDR1 and CDR2 are MNHEY and SVGEGT. This CDR3 reads CASRSYSGGYYNEQFF. CDR3 coding DNA: TGTGCCAGCAGGTCATATAGCGGGGGGTACTACAATGAGCAGTTCTTC.

The sample holds many counts of this clonotype. The genes are TRBV7-2 and TRBJ1-2; D not certain. V shed 5 bases and J shed 1 base, with 14 bases lying between them. The CDR3 covers 15 residues. Looked up from germline, CDR1 is SGHTA and CDR2 is FQGNSA. CDR3 loop: CASSPGPLLNYGYTF. The CDR3 DNA is TGTGCCAGCAGCCCGGGCCCTCTTCTTAACTATGGCTACACCTTC.

The chain carries TRBV6-5 and TRBJ2-2; 7 nucleotides agree with TRBD1. The CDR3 runs 15 residues. V was clipped by 3 bases and J by 3 bases; unmatched bases: 4. CDR1 and CDR2 (germline): MNHEY, SVGAGI. CDR3 nucleotide sequence: TGTGCCAGCAGTTATGAGGGGGCCTACACCGGGGAGCTGTTTTTT. Amino acids: CASSYEGAYTGELFF.

This clonotype was seen more than once but under ten times. V usage is TRBV12-3 or TRBV12-4 and J usage is TRBJ2-2; 10 bases line up with TRBD2. V gave up 2 bases and J gave up 3 bases; unmatched junction bases: 3. The CDR3 has 16 amino acids. The CDR3 nucleotides are TGTGCCAGCAGTTTAAGCGGGAGGGGCTACACCGGGGAGCTGTTTTTT. Translation: CASSLSGRGYTGELFF.

The chain employs TRBV7-9 and TRBJ1-1; TRBD1 aligns across 7 bases. Per the germline V gene, CDR1 is SEHNR and CDR2 is FQNEAQ (reference sequence). The CDR3 is 15 residues long. With V trimmed by 5 bases and J by 4 bases, 10 bases remained unmatched. The CDR3 sequence: CASSLGQAGPTEAFF. The CDR3 DNA reads as TGTGCCAGCAGCCTAGGACAGGCCGGGCCCACTGAAGCTTTCTTT.

The chain uses TRBV7-8 and TRBJ2-1; 8 bases match TRBD1. V lost 1 base to trimming and J lost 0 bases; unmatched junction nucleotides: 2. The CDR3 sequence is 16 residues long. The V gene's germline CDR1 is SGHVS and CDR2 FQNEAQ. The CDR3 nucleotides are TGTGCCAGCAGCTTAGTACAGGGGGACTCCTACAATGAGCAGTTCTTC. Translated, it gives CASSLVQGDSYNEQFF.

The chain joins TRBV19 to TRBJ1-6, with 7 bases that match TRBD1. The V gene's germline CDR1 is LNHDA and CDR2 SQIVND (reference sequence). This CDR3 has 16 residues. After removal of 5 bases from V and 7 bases from J, the junction contained 11 bases not matched to a gene. CDR3 bases: TGTGCCAGTAGTGTCACAGGGGTCGGTGGGAATTCACCCCTCCACTTT. The encoded protein is CASSVTGVGGNSPLHF.

V gene TRBV4-1 combines with J gene TRBJ1-1, with 7 positions matching TRBD1. V was pared by 0 bases and J by 0 bases, with 10 bases of the junction left unmatched. Germline V CDR1 and CDR2: MGHRA, YSYEKL. The CDR3 runs 18 residues. CDR3 loop: CASSQEETGSTVNTEAFF. The CDR3 nucleotides read TGCGCCAGCAGCCAAGAGGAGACAGGGTCAACGGTGAACACTGAAGCTTTCTTT.

The chain recombines TRBV11-2 with TRBJ2-2, with D perhaps assigned TRBD1 or TRBD2 (5 bases each). V was pared by 4 bases and J by 4 bases, with 13 bases between. The CDR3 runs to 15 residues. Germline V gene lookup returns CDR1 SGHAT and CDR2 FQNNGV. CDR3 residues: CASSSDQGVTGELFF. CDR3 nucleotide sequence: TGTGCCAGCAGCTCTGACCAGGGAGTCACCGGGGAGCTGTTTTTT.

A few counts support this clonotype. This rearrangement joins TRBV24-1 to TRBJ1-5; D gene unclear. The V end lost 4 bases, the J end lost 3 bases, and 15 bases lay between the germline ends. The V gene's germline CDR1 is KGHDR and CDR2 SFDVKD. The CDR3 is 16 residues long. Here the CDR3 reads CATSDPAHSDNQPQHF. The DNA of the CDR3 is TGTGCCACCAGTGACCCGGCCCACAGCGACAATCAGCCCCAGCATTTT.